The 22 T cell receptor beta chains reported below all come from one sample, sequenced in a study of control samples from healthy donors and cancer patients. Sequenced by immunoSEQ multiplex PCR; TCRdb stores in-frame clones only, minus some. The table includes some 150,000 clones, about 90% detected once. The sample consisted of blood. The origin of the receptors is a man between 18 and 29 years old in good health.

This sequence joins TRBV24-1 and TRBJ2-1; 10 nucleotides line up with TRBD2. This CDR3 has 16 amino acids. The V segment lost 3 bases and the J segment 10 bases; nucleotides outside the gene matches: 11. Germline assignment: CDR1 KGHDR and CDR2 SFDVKD. The CDR3 reads CATSDPLAGAEGEQFF. The CDR3 bases are TGTGCCACCAGTGATCCCCTAGCGGGGGCCGAGGGGGAGCAGTTCTTC.

The chain couples TRBV5-1 to TRBJ2-2; 12 nucleotides line up with TRBD1. This CDR3 has 15 amino acids. V dropped 6 bases and J dropped 7; count of bases not matched to a gene: 7. CDR1 and CDR2 (germline): SGHRS, YFSETQ. The CDR3 is CASKEGQGAVGELFF. As DNA, the CDR3 is TGCGCCAGCAAAGAGGGACAGGGGGCAGTCGGGGAGCTGTTTTTT.

The chain couples TRBV13 to TRBJ2-7, with a possible D match to TRBD2 (7 bases). CDR1 and CDR2 (germline): PRHDT, FYEKMQ (reference sequence). Deletions cut 8 bases from V and 2 bases from J, with 13 bases between. This CDR3 comprises 13 residues. CDR3 sequence reads: CASGTGTTYEQYF. CDR3 DNA sequence: TGTGCCAGCGGTACAGGGACTACCTACGAGCAGTACTTC.

This clone has a single count. This chain joins TRBV28 and TRBJ1-2; the D gene is possibly TRBD1 (5 bases). The CDR3 loop spans 14 amino acids. Germline V gene data show CDR1 as MDHEN and CDR2 as SYDVKM. The V end was cut by 4 bases, the J end by 4 bases, with 13 bases between. CDR3 in amino acids: CASSSPGTGYGYTF. The CDR3 nucleotides read TGTGCCAGCAGTTCTCCTGGGACGGGCTATGGCTACACCTTC.

The chain recombines TRBV7-6 with TRBJ2-1; perhaps D is TRBD1 or TRBD2 (7 bases each). Per germline, CDR1 SGHVS and CDR2 FNYEAQ. V was pared by 5 bases and J by 7 bases, with 15 bases between. The CDR3 spans 14 residues. The CDR3: CASSPRGGVNEQFF. The CDR3 coding sequence is TGTGCCAGCAGCCCCAGGGGGGGGGTTAATGAGCAGTTCTTC.

Comments on this clone: One end of the junction varies from germline; a read error may be responsible. CDR3 sequence: CASSLTSGEQFF. CDR3 in DNA: TGTGCCAGCAGCCTAACTAGCGGGGAGCAGTTCTTC. This chain links TRBV7-3 with TRBJ2-1, with 9 nucleotides matching TRBD2. CDR3 length: 12 amino acids. The germline CDR1 and CDR2 sequences are SGHTA and FQGTGA.

V gene TRBV7-3 combines with J gene TRBJ2-3; 11 nucleotides match TRBD1. Losses at the gene ends were 1 base for V and 1 base for J; bases not matched to a gene: 10. Germline V CDR1 and CDR2: SGHTA, FQGTGA. The CDR3 is 19 residues long. The CDR3 loop is CASSLSGQGAIGGTDTQYF. The CDR3 nucleotides read TGTGCCAGCAGCTTAAGTGGACAGGGGGCGATAGGAGGCACAGATACGCAGTATTTT.

This clone has only one observation. The chain has TRBV5-1 and TRBJ1-2; 9 bases fit TRBD1. The junction had 4 bases not matched to a gene; V was cut back by 4 bases and J by 0 bases. This CDR3 comprises 15 residues. Germline V gives CDR1 SGHRS, CDR2 YFSETQ. Written as DNA, the CDR3 is TGCGCCAGCAGCGGAGGGACAGGGTCTAACTATGGCTACACCTTC. It specifies CASSGGTGSNYGYTF. Together with reference TRBV5-1 and TRBJ1-2, the CDR3 gives the full variable domain: KAGVTQTPRYLIKTRGQQVTLSCSPISGHRSVSWYQQTPGQGLQFLFEYFSETQRNKGNFPGRFSGRQFSNSRSEMNVSTLELGDSALYLCASSGGTGSNYGYTFGSGTRLTVV.

V and J are TRBV16 and TRBJ2-2, with 7 bases identical to TRBD1. Germline V gene sequence: CDR1 KGHSY, CDR2 FQNENV. The length of the CDR3 is 16 residues. With V trimmed by 5 bases and J by 0 bases, 6 bases remained unmatched. The CDR3 DNA sequence: TGTGCCAGCAGCGTGGTCAGGGGGACGAACACCGGGGAGCTGTTTTTT. Translating gives CASSVVRGTNTGELFF.

The chain combines TRBV28 with TRBJ1-1, with a possible D match to TRBD1 (5 bases). Trimming took off 1 base at V and 4 bases at J, with 13 bases between the two ends. The CDR3 is 15 residues long. Germline assignment: CDR1 MDHEN and CDR2 SYDVKM. This chain's CDR3 is CASSLSPGTGTEAFF. The CDR3 DNA reads TGTGCCAGCAGTTTATCCCCTGGAACAGGCACTGAAGCTTTCTTT.

The chain links TRBV5-8 to TRBJ2-1; unclear D gene. Between the trimmed V and J ends, which lost 5 bases and 4 bases, there was a span of 4 bases. The CDR3 runs to 11 residues. CDR1 is SGHTS, CDR2 YDEGEE, per germline. CDR3 nucleotides: TGTGCCAGCAGGGGGTACAATGAGCAGTTCTTC. This sequence encodes CASRGYNEQFF.

This chain links TRBV13 with TRBJ1-1; D gene unclear. The CDR3 is 13 amino acids. Germline V gives CDR1 PRHDT, CDR2 FYEKMQ (reference sequence). Trimming stripped 5 bases from V and 1 base from J, with 8 bases between. DNA for the CDR3: TGTGCCAGCAGCCCCCCGGGGAACACTGAAGCTTTCTTT. Protein product: CASSPPGNTEAFF.

This sequence joins TRBV15 and TRBJ2-7, with TRBD1 matching over 9 bases. After removal of 3 bases from V and 2 bases from J, the junction contained 2 bases not matched to a gene. Germline-derived CDR1 and CDR2 are LNHNV and YYDKDF (reference sequence). This CDR3 is built from 14 residues. CDR3: CATSRRTGAYEQYF. CDR3 sequence (DNA): TGTGCCACCAGCAGGAGGACAGGGGCCTACGAGCAGTACTTC.

The count of this clone is one. The chain couples TRBV5-5 to TRBJ1-2; a weak D match, TRBD1 (5 bases). From germline, CDR1 is SGHKS and CDR2 YYEKEE (reference sequence). V was clipped by 0 bases and J by 3 bases, with 9 bases between them. The CDR3 runs 14 residues. This chain's CDR3 is CASSLASRDYGYTF. The CDR3 nucleotides read TGTGCCAGCAGCTTGGCCTCCAGGGACTATGGCTACACCTTC.

The chain employs TRBV6-1 and TRBJ1-4; possibly TRBD1 for D (5 bases). Trimming cost V 2 bases and J 8 bases, with 18 bases left between them. CDR1 and CDR2 from the germline V gene are MNHNS and SASEGT. The CDR3 is 16 residues long. This CDR3 reads CASSEIWSSGGEKLFF. The CDR3 nucleotides read TGTGCCAGCAGTGAAATTTGGTCCTCTGGGGGAGAAAAACTGTTTTTT.

As regards this clone: The same CDR3 also results from other DNA sequences found in this sample. The chain is built from TRBV3-1 (or the pseudogene TRBV3-2) and TRBJ2-5; no firm D call. Germline values: CDR1 LGHDT, CDR2 YNNKEL (reference sequence). This CDR3 region has 12 residues. V was clipped by 4 bases and J by 5 bases, with 8 bases between them. CDR3 sequence reads: CASSPTGETQYF. The CDR3 DNA reads as TGTGCCAGCAGCCCTACCGGGGAGACCCAGTACTTC.

The rearrangement joins TRBV7-9 to TRBJ2-3, with 8 bases fitting TRBD2. CDR1 SEHNR and CDR2 FQNEAQ come from the germline V gene (reference sequence). The ends lost 5 bases at V and 4 bases at J; junction bases unmatched: 11. The CDR3 is 16 residues long. The CDR3 spells CASSPERGFMSDTQYF. The CDR3 bases are TGTGCCAGCAGCCCCGAGCGGGGGTTCATGTCAGATACGCAGTATTTT.

The chain uses TRBV11-2 and TRBJ2-3; D gene uncertain. V gave up 1 base and J gave up 0 bases, with 8 bases separating them. Germline V gene sequence: CDR1 SGHAT, CDR2 FQNNGV. This CDR3 has 15 amino acids. As DNA, the CDR3 is TGTGCCAGCAGCTTAGTGGGCAGTAGCACAGATACGCAGTATTTT. As protein: CASSLVGSSTDTQYF.

A single count supports this clone. This sequence joins TRBV6-5 and TRBJ2-3; a weak D match, TRBD2 (6 bases). Per the germline V gene, CDR1 is MNHEY and CDR2 is SVGAGI. The CDR3 extends over 15 amino acids. V gave up 6 bases and J gave up 2 bases, with 15 bases separating them. CDR3 loop: CASSPWAGNTDTQYF. The CDR3 bases are TGTGCCAGCAGCCCCTGGGCGGGGAACACAGATACGCAGTATTTT.

The V call is TRBV18, the J call TRBJ1-4; perhaps TRBD1 as D (5 bases). The CDR3 is 13 residues long. Germline lookup yields CDR1 KGHSH and CDR2 LQKENI. V lost 5 bases and J lost 8, with 12 bases in between. DNA for the CDR3: TGTGCCAGCTCAATAGCGACAGAAGAAAAACTGTTTTTT. This sequence encodes CASSIATEEKLFF.

This clone occurred a few times. The genes are TRBV5-1 and TRBJ2-2; D gene unclear. The CDR3 totals 16 residues. Germline CDR1 reads SGHRS; CDR2 reads YFSETQ. The ends were cut back, 0 bases at V and 0 bases at J, with 9 bases in the middle. The DNA of the CDR3 is TGCGCCAGCAGCTTGGGGAGAGGACCGAACACCGGGGAGCTGTTTTTT. As protein: CASSLGRGPNTGELFF.

The V and J genes are TRBV12-1 and TRBJ1-1. TRBV12-1 represents a pseudogene. CDR3 size: 10 residues. In DNA form, the CDR3 reads TGTGCCAGCAGCTGTCCTGAAGCTTTCTTT. Protein product: CASSCPEAFF.